Reported below is one T cell receptor beta chain. This clone was counted a single time. The antigen it recognizes is unknown. No qualities accompany the bases; no much larger clone lies one base away. TCRbeta CDR3 regions were sequenced with the immunoSEQ Assay. After extraction, genomic DNA underwent amplification by bias-controlled multiplex PCR, followed by high-throughput sequencing. Processing in the source paper ran as follows. To quantify the absolute abundance of each unique TCRbeta CDR3 region, sequences were collapsed and filtered. T cell fraction was estimated by normalizing TCRbeta template counts to usable DNA, with usable DNA measured through amplification of reference genes found in all nucleated cells. Repertoire TCRs were annotated as SARS-CoV-2-specific when V gene, CDR3 amino acid sequence and J gene were exactly matched to a known reactive TCR set. MIRA supplied the reference SARS-CoV-2 TCR set, which was filtered for enrichment in COVID-19-positive ImmuneCODE repertoires so that public or cross-reactive TCRs were removed. Drawing on the MIRA antigens, annotated TCRs were analysed further at the level of specific ORF or position within ORF. Breadth was defined as the number of annotated unique rearrangements divided by the total number of unique productive rearrangements, and depth was defined as the summed frequency of the annotated unique rearrangements. Two-sided Wilcoxon rank-sum tests were applied when comparing TCR breadth between groups. Sourced from immuneACCESS, this table was stored by TCRdb with only in-frame sequences that have V and J called. A share of the clones is absent; for the studies checked, an unresolved V gene accounts for under half, and the remainder has no known explanation. The V and J calls and clone size are taken from that table; D and trimming were inferred from the DNA. This sample has roughly 330,000 clones in its table, and 90% of those were observed once. About 5.4% of the sample is in the top ten clones.

What the treatment or condition label conveys for this sample: approximately 18 received Ad26.COV2.S at low or high dose, single or two shots; roughly five received placebo; per-sample allocation not given. For vaccine and placebo recipients, repertoires were sequenced using samples collected on day 63 after the first injection. Cohort 1b enrolled around 24 adults aged 18-55 years at a single site in Boston, USA, between 29 July and 7 August 2020. Ad26.COV2.S was a replication-incompetent adenovirus type 26 vector that expressed a prefusion-stabilized SARS-CoV-2 spike protein derived from the original Wuhan strain. CDR1 and CDR2, per the germline V gene, are LGHNA and YSLEER. CDR3 length: 15 amino acids, cysteine to phenylalanine. CDR3 DNA only is kept here, 45 bases in frame from base 1. Germline trimming amounts to 1 base on V and 5 bases on J, with 7 as the count of junction bases outside the gene matches.

This sample stems from a study of Ad26.COV2.S vaccination and SARS-CoV-2 variants (dated by TCRdb to about 2021). Describing the broader study: Vaccine-arm donors were drawn from COV1001, a multicentre, randomized, double-blind, placebo-controlled phase I-IIa trial of Ad26.COV2.S in healthy adults. Investigators remained blinded to trial group allocation during experiments and outcome assessment. Ad26.COV2.S was given intramuscularly at 5x10^10 or 1x10^11 viral particles, as a single shot or as two shots 56 days apart. The TCR-sequenced set comprised approximately 32 samples: about 19 Ad26.COV2.S vaccine recipients, 5 placebo recipients and 8 SARS-CoV-2 convalescent individuals. The specificity and breadth of SARS-CoV-2-reactive T cell receptors after Ad26.COV2.S vaccination were assessed by TCRbeta repertoire sequencing. Participants in the trial were split at random into five groups of five each, receiving low-dose or high-dose Ad26.COV2.S once or twice, or else placebo on both occasions.

Results the study describes overall, beyond this receptor: Compared with placebo recipients, Ad26.COV2.S recipients showed higher spike-specific TCR breadth (P = 0.0014). After vaccination, spike-specific CD8+ and CD4+ T cell responses were reported to show substantial breadth. Comparable non-spike TCR breadth was observed between vaccine and placebo recipients, consistent with only spike being contained in the vaccine. The study lacked the statistical power to compare responses across vaccine doses or regimens. According to the authors, total T cell responses may have been underestimated by the TCR breadth and depth analyses.

Specimen: peripheral blood, collected in a trial of Ad26.COV2.S vaccine versus placebo. The chain couples TRBV4-3 to TRBJ1-2; 7 central bases correspond to TRBD1. This clonotype was obtained from a person aged 18-65 years who received the Ad26.COV2.S COVID-19 vaccine or a placebo. CDR3 protein: CASSQGQGVGYGYTF. In nucleotides, the sequence is TGCGCCAGCAGCCAAGGACAGGGCGTAGGTTATGGCTACACCTTC.